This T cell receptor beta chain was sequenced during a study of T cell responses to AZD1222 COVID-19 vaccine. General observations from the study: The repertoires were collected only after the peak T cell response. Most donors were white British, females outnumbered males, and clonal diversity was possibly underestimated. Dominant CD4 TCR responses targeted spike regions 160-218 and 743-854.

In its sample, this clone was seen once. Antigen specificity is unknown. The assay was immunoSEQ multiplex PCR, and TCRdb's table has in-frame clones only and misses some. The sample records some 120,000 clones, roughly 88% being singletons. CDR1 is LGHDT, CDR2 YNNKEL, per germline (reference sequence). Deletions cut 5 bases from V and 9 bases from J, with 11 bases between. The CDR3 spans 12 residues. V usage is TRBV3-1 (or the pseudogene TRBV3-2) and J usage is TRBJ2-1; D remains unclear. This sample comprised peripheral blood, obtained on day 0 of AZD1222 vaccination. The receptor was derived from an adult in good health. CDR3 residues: CASSDVMGEQFF. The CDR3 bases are TGTGCCAGCAGCGACGTTATGGGTGAGCAGTTCTTC.